These T cell receptor beta chains were read from a single sample in a study of shared clonotypes between healthy human individuals. Repertoires were generated with immunoSEQ multiplex PCR, while TCRdb's copy carries only in-frame clones and drops some. The profile covers over 2 million clones, with around 92% appearing a single time and approximately 0.4% taken by the ten largest. Sequencing was performed on naive CD4+ T cells from PBMCs. The receptors here all came from a man younger than 30 in good health. Some clones in this sample may be carry-over from other donors' samples. Each CDR3 is given with its conserved first and last residue. The order of the fields is clone size, J gene, CDR3 length, D gene, V gene, CDR3 protein, CDR3 DNA. A D gene is named only where the DNA matches it firmly. Size is stated for part of the rows, as once, few or many counts, or as a class when the clone is expanded.

NA	TRBJ2-7	14	NA	TRBV5-3	CARSHYGSSYEQYF	TGTGCCAGAAGCCACTATGGCAGCAGCTACGAGCAGTACTTC
NA	TRBJ2-1	14	NA	TRBV5-1	CASSLTAKGNEQFF	TGCGCCAGCAGCTTAACGGCTAAGGGCAATGAGCAGTTCTTC
NA	TRBJ1-4	15	NA	TRBV2	CASSDITASNEKLFF	TGTGCCAGCAGTGATATCACAGCTTCTAATGAAAAACTGTTTTTT
NA	TRBJ2-2	15	NA	TRBV18	CASSQGLENTGELFF	TGTGCCAGCTCGCAGGGACTCGAGAACACCGGGGAGCTGTTTTTT
once	TRBJ2-1	15	TRBD2	TRBV5-1	CASSRGTSGANEQFF	TGCGCCAGCAGCCGAGGGACTAGCGGGGCGAATGAGCAGTTCTTC
NA	TRBJ2-2	14	TRBD1	TRBV18	CASSPGQGSGELFF	TGTGCCAGCTCACCCGGACAGGGAAGCGGGGAGCTGTTTTTT
NA	TRBJ2-3	13	NA	TRBV2	CATSRGLEGTQYF	TGTGCCACCTCCAGGGGTCTAGAGGGTACGCAGTATTTT
NA	TRBJ2-6	16	NA	TRBV28	CASRDLGGSGANVLTF	TGTGCCAGCAGGGATCTCGGCGGGTCTGGGGCCAACGTCCTGACTTTC
NA	TRBJ1-5	13	NA	TRBV6-5	CASSEVRDQPQHF	TGTGCCAGCAGTGAGGTCAGGGATCAGCCCCAGCATTTT
NA	TRBJ1-1	11	NA	TRBV28	CASKGVNEAFF	TGTGCCAGCAAGGGGGTTAACGAAGCTTTCTTT
NA	TRBJ2-3	13	NA	TRBV6-5	CASSSRGPDTQYF	TGTGCCAGCAGTTCGCGAGGCCCAGATACGCAGTATTTT
NA	TRBJ1-2	15	TRBD1	TRBV5-4	CASSLVGRGDYGYTF	TGTGCCAGCAGCTTGGTCGGCAGGGGGGACTATGGCTACACCTTC
NA	TRBJ2-1	15	NA	TRBV2	CASTPGYSSYNEQFF	TGTGCCAGCACCCCAGGCTATAGCTCCTACAATGAGCAGTTCTTC
NA	TRBJ2-3	14	TRBD2	TRBV7-2	CASSLGTSPDTQYF	TGTGCCAGCAGCTTAGGGACTAGCCCAGATACGCAGTATTTT
NA	TRBJ1-2	15	NA	TRBV28	CASSLYLGRVYGYTF	TGTGCCAGCAGTTTATATCTTGGTCGGGTTTATGGCTACACCTTC
NA	TRBJ1-2	13	NA	TRBV5-6	CASSLSQVYGYTF	TGTGCCAGCAGCTTATCGCAAGTTTATGGCTACACCTTC
NA	TRBJ1-1	12	NA	TRBV5-1	CASSGEGDEAFF	TGCGCCAGCAGCGGTGAAGGGGATGAAGCTTTCTTT
few	TRBJ1-1	11	NA	TRBV29-1	CSVAGETEAFF	TGCAGCGTGGCAGGGGAGACTGAAGCTTTCTTT
NA	TRBJ2-2	16	TRBD2	TRBV9	CASRTSGSSGTGELFF	TGTGCCAGCCGGACTAGCGGGAGTTCGGGCACCGGGGAGCTGTTTTTT
NA	TRBJ2-2	15	TRBD1	TRBV6-5	CASSRQGASGGELFF	TGTGCCAGCAGCCGACAGGGGGCAAGTGGCGGGGAGCTGTTTTTT
NA	TRBJ2-7	14	NA	TRBV6-5	CASSYGRRSYEQYF	TGTGCCAGCAGTTACGGTCGGCGATCCTACGAGCAGTACTTC
NA	TRBJ2-3	14	NA	TRBV5-1	CASSLDTTTDTQYF	TGCGCCAGCAGCCTGGATACTACCACAGATACGCAGTATTTT